This is a list of T cell receptor beta chains from one sample in a study of post-analysis software for immune sequencing data. TCRdb recomputed calls from the PCR reads with MiXCR, one row per CDR3 protein. This table holds a few hundred thousand distinct CDR3 sequences, roughly 45% found once. Sequenced input: blood. The receptors stem from a girl aged 10 to 17 with multiple sclerosis. Both conserved end residues are part of each CDR3. Each record gives: D gene, J gene, V gene, clone size, CDR3 DNA, CDR3 protein. A D gene is named only where the DNA matches it firmly. Not every row has a clone size; where given, it reads once, few, many or a size class.

D: -
J: TRBJ2-7
V: TRBV3-1
size: -
DNA: TGTGCCAGCTTGGGGCGACAGGACTACTACGAGCAGTACTTC
CDR3: CASLGRQDYYEQYF

D: -
J: TRBJ2-7
V: TRBV7-3
size: -
DNA: TGTGCCAGCAGCTTAGTCTCATTCTCCAGGCCTTGCTACGAGCAGTACTTC
CDR3: CASSLVSFSRPCYEQYF

D: TRBD1
J: TRBJ2-6
V: TRBV6-2/TRBV6-3
size: -
DNA: TGTGCCAGCAGGCCCGGGACAGATGGGGCCAACGTCCTGACTTTC
CDR3: CASRPGTDGANVLTF

D: -
J: TRBJ2-3
V: TRBV10-2
size: -
DNA: TGCGCCAGCAGCGATGGAGATACGCAGTATTTT
CDR3: CASSDGDTQYF

D: -
J: TRBJ2-5
V: TRBV5-1
size: -
DNA: TGCGCCAGCAGCTTGGTCGTCGGCCAACCGCAAGAGACCCAGTACTTC
CDR3: CASSLVVGQPQETQYF

D: TRBD2
J: TRBJ2-5
V: TRBV7-2
size: -
DNA: TGTGCCAGCAGCTTCGCCGGGACTAGCGGCCAAGAGACCCAGTACTTC
CDR3: CASSFAGTSGQETQYF

D: -
J: TRBJ1-5
V: TRBV4-1
size: -
DNA: TGCGCCAGCAGCCAAGTCCCGGGAGTTAGCAATCAGCCCCAGCATTTT
CDR3: CASSQVPGVSNQPQHF

D: -
J: TRBJ1-1
V: TRBV2
size: -
DNA: TGTGCCAGCAGTGTAAAAGGGGGCACTGAAGCTTTCTTT
CDR3: CASSVKGGTEAFF

D: -
J: TRBJ2-1
V: TRBV14
size: -
DNA: TGTGCCAGCAGCCTTCGAGGCACTAATGAGCAGTTCTTC
CDR3: CASSLRGTNEQFF

D: -
J: TRBJ2-7
V: TRBV30
size: -
DNA: TGTGCCTGGAGGGCAGGCATTAGCTACGAGCAGTACTTC
CDR3: CAWRAGISYEQYF

D: TRBD1
J: TRBJ1-2
V: TRBV29-1
size: -
DNA: TGCAGCGTTGAAAATCCCGGGACAGAGCCCTGGAACTATGGCTACACCTTC
CDR3: CSVENPGTEPWNYGYTF

D: TRBD2
J: TRBJ2-7
V: TRBV12-3/TRBV12-4
size: -
DNA: TGTGCCAGCAGTTTCGGGACTAGCCTCCACTACGAGCAGTACTTC
CDR3: CASSFGTSLHYEQYF

D: TRBD1
J: TRBJ1-2
V: TRBV10-3
size: few
DNA: TGTGCCATCAATCCCGGGACAGGAGAGAACTATGGCTACACCTTC
CDR3: CAINPGTGENYGYTF

D: TRBD2
J: TRBJ2-4
V: TRBV3-1
size: -
DNA: TGTGCCAGCAGCCCCCCCGGGGGGAGCGGACAGTACTTC
CDR3: CASSPPGGSGQYF

D: -
J: TRBJ2-7
V: TRBV28
size: -
DNA: TGTGCCAGCAGTCCCCTTAGATGGTCCGAGAAGTACGAGCAGTACTTC
CDR3: CASSPLRWSEKYEQYF

D: -
J: TRBJ2-5
V: TRBV9
size: -
DNA: TGTGCCAGCAGCGTAGGGACTTATCAAGAGACCCAGTACTTC
CDR3: CASSVGTYQETQYF

D: -
J: TRBJ1-4
V: TRBV12-3/TRBV12-4
size: -
DNA: TGTGCCAGCAGTTTACAGGGCTCTAATGAAAAACTGTTTTTT
CDR3: CASSLQGSNEKLFF

D: TRBD1
J: TRBJ1-4
V: TRBV29-1
size: few
DNA: TGCAGCGTTGGCCAACAGGGGGAGGCGGAAAAACTGTTTTTT
CDR3: CSVGQQGEAEKLFF

D: -
J: TRBJ2-5
V: TRBV7-2
size: few
DNA: TGTGCCAGCAGCTTAGTTGGAACGTACCAAGAGACCCAGTACTTC
CDR3: CASSLVGTYQETQYF

D: TRBD1
J: TRBJ2-1
V: TRBV27
size: -
DNA: TGTGCCAGCAGTTCCACGGACAGGGCGGGGAATGAGCAGTTCTTC
CDR3: CASSSTDRAGNEQFF

D: -
J: TRBJ2-3
V: TRBV6-4
size: -
DNA: TGTGCCACACCGGGGGAGATCACAGATACGCAGTATTTT
CDR3: CATPGEITDTQYF

D: -
J: TRBJ2-1
V: TRBV4-2
size: medium-sized
DNA: TGTGCCAGCAGCCAAGGGTCGGTCAATGAGCAGTTCTTC
CDR3: CASSQGSVNEQFF

D: TRBD2
J: TRBJ2-3
V: TRBV28
size: -
DNA: TGTGCCAGCAGTTTTCCGAGCGGGGAGCTCACAGATACGCAGTATTTT
CDR3: CASSFPSGELTDTQYF

D: TRBD2
J: TRBJ2-3
V: TRBV7-9
size: -
DNA: TGTGCCAGCAGCCCCTTCCCCGAGACTAGCGGGAGAAGGGGTACGCAGTATTTT
CDR3: CASSPFPETSGRRGTQYF

D: TRBD2
J: TRBJ2-7
V: TRBV5-1
size: few
DNA: TGTGCCAGCAGCTTAGCAGCGGGAGTCGAGCAGTACTTC
CDR3: CASSLAAGVEQYF

D: -
J: TRBJ2-7
V: TRBV28
size: -
DNA: TGTGCCAGCAGGAAACTGAACAAACAACCCGAGCAGTACTTC
CDR3: CASRKLNKQPEQYF

D: -
J: TRBJ2-7
V: TRBV12-3/TRBV12-4
size: -
DNA: TGTGCCAGCAGTCCCCCTCTTCGGCAAAAATACGAGCAGTACTTC
CDR3: CASSPPLRQKYEQYF

D: -
J: TRBJ1-2
V: TRBV20-1
size: -
DNA: TGCAGGCCTACTCCCGCCAGGGGTGTTGGCTACACCTTC
CDR3: CRPTPARGVGYTF

D: -
J: TRBJ2-7
V: TRBV12-3/TRBV12-4
size: -
DNA: TGTGCCAGCAGTGTGACAGACAACTCCTACGAGCAGTACTTC
CDR3: CASSVTDNSYEQYF

D: TRBD1
J: TRBJ1-2
V: TRBV29-1
size: few
DNA: TGCAGCGTTGAACTGGGACAGGGGTATGGCTACACCTTC
CDR3: CSVELGQGYGYTF

D: -
J: TRBJ2-1
V: TRBV10-1
size: -
DNA: TGCGCCAGCAGTGAGTGGCTAGCGTCGAGCTCCTACAATGAGCAGTTCTTC
CDR3: CASSEWLASSSYNEQFF

D: TRBD1
J: TRBJ2-1
V: TRBV19
size: -
DNA: TGTGCCAGTCAGACAGGGGGTCTAGAGCAGTTCTTC
CDR3: CASQTGGLEQFF

D: -
J: TRBJ2-5
V: TRBV5-1
size: -
DNA: TGCGCCAGCAGCTTGTCCGCGGGACACATTGAAGAGACCCAGTACTTC
CDR3: CASSLSAGHIEETQYF

D: -
J: TRBJ1-2
V: TRBV6-6
size: -
DNA: TGTGCCAGCAGCTCCCGACAGGCCTACCCGCAGGGCTACACCTTC
CDR3: CASSSRQAYPQGYTF